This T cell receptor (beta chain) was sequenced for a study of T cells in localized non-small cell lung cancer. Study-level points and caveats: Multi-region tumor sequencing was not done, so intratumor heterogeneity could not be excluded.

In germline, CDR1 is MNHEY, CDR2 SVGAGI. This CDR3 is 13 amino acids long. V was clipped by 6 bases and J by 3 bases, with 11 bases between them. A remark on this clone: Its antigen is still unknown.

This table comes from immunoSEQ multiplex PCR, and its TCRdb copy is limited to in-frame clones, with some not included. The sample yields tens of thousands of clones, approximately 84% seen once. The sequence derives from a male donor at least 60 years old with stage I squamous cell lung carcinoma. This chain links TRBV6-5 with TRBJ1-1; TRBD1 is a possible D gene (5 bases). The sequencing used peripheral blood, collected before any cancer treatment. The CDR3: CASRGGGYTEAFF. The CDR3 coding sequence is TGTGCCAGCAGGGGGGGAGGGTACACTGAAGCTTTCTTT.